The rows below give T cell receptor beta chains drawn from one sample of a study of control samples from healthy donors and cancer patients. The data were produced by immunoSEQ multiplex PCR, yet TCRdb's version contains in-frame clones alone and is incomplete. The sample contains approximately 110,000 clones, 80% to 90% of which appear only once. The specimen was blood. These receptors originate from a woman between 45 and 65 years old in good health. Each CDR3 is given with its conserved first and last residue. The order of the fields is J gene, clone size, D gene, V gene, CDR3 DNA, CDR3 protein. A D gene is named only where the DNA matches it firmly. Size is omitted from some rows. Given values are once, few, many or a class for expanded clones.

>TRBJ1-5|-|TRBD1|TRBV3-1/TRBV3-2
TGTGCCAGCAGCCAAGCCTCAGACAGGGGCCGCAATCAGCCCCAGCATTTT
CASSQASDRGRNQPQHF
>TRBJ1-5|-|-|TRBV5-6
TGTGCCAGCAGCTATGCAGGGTCGCGGGGAAATCAGCCCCAGCATTTT
CASSYAGSRGNQPQHF
>TRBJ2-5|-|-|TRBV18
TGTGCCAGCTCACCACAAGAGACCCAGTACTTC
CASSPQETQYF
>TRBJ2-6|-|-|TRBV29-1
TGCAGCGTTGAAGGGGGCTTCTCTGGGGCCAACGTCCTGACTTTC
CSVEGGFSGANVLTF
>TRBJ2-7|-|-|TRBV30
TGTGCCTGGAGTATATATACCGGGACCCGACAGGTACGCGAGCAGTACTTC
CAWSIYTGTRQVREQYF
>TRBJ1-2|-|TRBD1|TRBV30
TGTGCCTGGAGTAGGGACAGGGCCCCTTTTGTTAACTATGGCTACACCTTC
CAWSRDRAPFVNYGYTF
>TRBJ2-4|-|TRBD1|TRBV5-5
TGTGCCAGCAGCTTGAATTATCCGGGACAGGGTACTCAGTACTTC
CASSLNYPGQGTQYF
>TRBJ2-5|-|-|TRBV20-1
TGCAGTGCTCAGCACGAGACCCAGTACTTC
CSAQHETQYF
>TRBJ1-6|-|-|TRBV20-1
TGCAGTGCTAGTTCTTCAGGTTCTTCACCCCTCCACTTT
CSASSSGSSPLHF
>TRBJ2-5|-|-|TRBV5-4
TGTGCCAGCAGCACCGGGACCGCCAGGGAGACCCAGTACTTC
CASSTGTARETQYF
>TRBJ1-3|few|-|TRBV10-3
TGTGCCATCAGTGATGGGTTCACCTCTGGAAACACCATATATTTT
CAISDGFTSGNTIYF
>TRBJ2-2|-|-|TRBV7-6
TGTGCCAGCAGCTCCAGACCGACAGATTCGAACACCGGGGAGCTGTTTTTT
CASSSRPTDSNTGELFF
>TRBJ2-7|few|-|TRBV19
TGTGCCAGTGATTTGGGGGGAGGCGAGCAGTACTTC
CASDLGGGEQYF
>TRBJ1-1|few|TRBD1|TRBV5-6
TGTGCCAGCAGCTTAAGTGCAGGGGGCGCGAGAAACACTGAAGCTTTCTTT
CASSLSAGGARNTEAFF
>TRBJ1-1|-|-|TRBV7-2
TGTGCCAGCAGCTTAGGGGGAGGGGCGAGCACTGAAGCTTTCTTT
CASSLGGGASTEAFF
>TRBJ2-6|-|-|TRBV7-3
TGTGCCAGCAGCTCTTCTCTGGGGGCCAACGTCCTGACTTTC
CASSSSLGANVLTF
>TRBJ2-3|-|TRBD1|TRBV7-6
TGTGCCAGCAGCTTAGCGCGTGGACAGGGAACAGATACGCAGTATTTT
CASSLARGQGTDTQYF
>TRBJ2-1|-|TRBD2|TRBV27
TGTGCCAGCGGCCCCGGGACTAGCGGATACAATGAGCAGTTCTTC
CASGPGTSGYNEQFF
>TRBJ1-3|-|-|TRBV7-2
TGTGCCAGCAGCTTAGGGCTGGGGGCCGCTTCTGGAAACACCATATATTTT
CASSLGLGAASGNTIYF
>TRBJ1-2|-|-|TRBV7-2
TGTGCCAGCAGCTTAGACAGGTTTAACTATGGCTACACCTTC
CASSLDRFNYGYTF
>TRBJ2-2|-|TRBD2|TRBV5-6
TGTGCCAGCAGCCTCCCCCCCTGGCGGGAGACCGGGGAGCTGTTTTTT
CASSLPPWRETGELFF
>TRBJ1-2|-|TRBD1|TRBV28
TGTGCCAGTTTCCCGGGACAGGCTAACTATGGCTACACCTTC
CASFPGQANYGYTF
>TRBJ1-5|once|-|TRBV29-1
TGCAGCGTTGAATTGGGTGGTGGTCAGCCCCAGCATTTT
CSVELGGGQPQHF